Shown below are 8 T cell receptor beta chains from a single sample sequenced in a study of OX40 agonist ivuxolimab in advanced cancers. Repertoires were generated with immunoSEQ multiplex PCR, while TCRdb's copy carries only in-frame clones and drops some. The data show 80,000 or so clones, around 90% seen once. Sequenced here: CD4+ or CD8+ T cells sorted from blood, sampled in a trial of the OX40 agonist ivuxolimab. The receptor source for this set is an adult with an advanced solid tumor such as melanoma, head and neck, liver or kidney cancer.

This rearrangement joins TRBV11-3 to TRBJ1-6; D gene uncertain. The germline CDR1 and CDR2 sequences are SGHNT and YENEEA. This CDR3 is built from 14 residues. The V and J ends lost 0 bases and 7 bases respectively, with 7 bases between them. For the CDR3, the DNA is TGTGCCAGCAGCTTAGATCCCCAGAATTCACCCCTCCACTTT. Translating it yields CASSLDPQNSPLHF. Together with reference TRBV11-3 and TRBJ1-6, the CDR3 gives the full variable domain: EAGVVQSPRYKIIEKKQPVAFWCNPISGHNTLYWYLQNLGQGPELLIRYENEEAVDDSQLPKDRFSAERLKGVDSTLKIQPAELGDSAVYLCASSLDPQNSPLHFGNGTRLTVT.

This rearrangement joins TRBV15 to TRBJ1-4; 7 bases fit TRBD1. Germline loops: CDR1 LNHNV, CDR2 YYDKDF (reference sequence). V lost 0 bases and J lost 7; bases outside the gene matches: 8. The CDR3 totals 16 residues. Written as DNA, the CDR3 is TGTGCCACCAGCAGAGACCCAGGGGGGGTAGGTGAAAAACTGTTTTTT. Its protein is CATSRDPGGVGEKLFF.

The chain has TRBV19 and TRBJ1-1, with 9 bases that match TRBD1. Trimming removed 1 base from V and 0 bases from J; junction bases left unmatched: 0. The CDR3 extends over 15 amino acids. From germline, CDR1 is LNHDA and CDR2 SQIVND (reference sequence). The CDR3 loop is CASSIGTGVNTEAFF. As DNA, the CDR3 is TGTGCCAGTAGTATAGGGACAGGGGTGAACACTGAAGCTTTCTTT.

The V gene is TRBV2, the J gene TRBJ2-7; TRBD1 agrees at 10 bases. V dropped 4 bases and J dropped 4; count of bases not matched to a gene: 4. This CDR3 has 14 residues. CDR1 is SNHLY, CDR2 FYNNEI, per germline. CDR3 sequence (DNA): TGTGCCAGCAGTGTCGGGACAGGGGATTACGAGCAGTACTTC. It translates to CASSVGTGDYEQYF.

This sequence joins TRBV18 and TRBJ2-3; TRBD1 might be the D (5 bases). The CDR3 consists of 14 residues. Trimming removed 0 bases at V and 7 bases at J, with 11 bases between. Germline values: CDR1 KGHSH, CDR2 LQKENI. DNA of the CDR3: TGTGCCAGCTCACCACCCCCAGGGCGGAATACGCAGTATTTT. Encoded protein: CASSPPPGRNTQYF.

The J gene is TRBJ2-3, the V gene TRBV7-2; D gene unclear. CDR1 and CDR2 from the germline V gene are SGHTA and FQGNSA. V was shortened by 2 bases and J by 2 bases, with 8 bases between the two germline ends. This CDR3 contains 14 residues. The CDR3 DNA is TGTGCCAGCAGCTTACAAATTATCACAGATACGCAGTATTTT. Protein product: CASSLQIITDTQYF.

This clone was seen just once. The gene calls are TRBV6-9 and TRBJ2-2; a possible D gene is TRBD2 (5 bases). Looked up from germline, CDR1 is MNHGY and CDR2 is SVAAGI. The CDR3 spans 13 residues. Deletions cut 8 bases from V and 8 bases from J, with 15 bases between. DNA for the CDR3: TGTGCCAGCGTTAGCGCCATAGGGGGGGAGCTGTTTTTT. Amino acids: CASVSAIGGELFF.

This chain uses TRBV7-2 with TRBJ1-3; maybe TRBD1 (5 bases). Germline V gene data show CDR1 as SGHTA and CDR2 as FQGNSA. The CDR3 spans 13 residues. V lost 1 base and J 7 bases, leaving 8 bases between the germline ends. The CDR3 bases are TGTGCCAGCAGCTTAGGACAGTGGAACACCATATATTTT. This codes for CASSLGQWNTIYF.